Below are 12 T cell receptor beta chains sequenced from a single sample in a study of a mutant IDH1 vaccine in newly diagnosed glioma. Documented time point: week 11, during vaccination. One vaccine dose held 300 ug of mutant IDH1 20-mer peptide and came with topical imiquimod. For these TCRs, the target antigens are not known. This table comes from immunoSEQ multiplex PCR, and its TCRdb copy is limited to in-frame clones, with some not included. The sample has around 26,000 clones; around 70% are singletons. The material sequenced was peripheral blood mononuclear cells (PBMCs), taken from a glioma patient whose treatment included an IDH1 peptide vaccine. Receptors originate from a man younger than 30 with glioma. Some clones in this sample may be carry-over from other donors' samples.

This clone was counted between two and nine times. This chain uses TRBV7-9 with TRBJ1-4, with D perhaps matching TRBD1 (5 bases). CDR3 length: 15 residues. CDR1 and CDR2 (germline): SEHNR, FQNEAQ (reference sequence). Trimming left V 4 bases short and J 3 bases short, with 12 bases between. The CDR3: CASSSFRGANEKLFF. For the CDR3, the DNA is TGTGCCAGCAGCTCCTTTAGGGGTGCTAATGAAAAACTGTTTTTT.

The chain carries TRBV18 and TRBJ1-1, with D maybe TRBD1 (6 bases). The CDR3 is 14 amino acids. Trimming took off 6 bases at V and 1 base at J, with 12 bases between the two ends. CDR1 and CDR2 (germline): KGHSH, LQKENI. The CDR3 spells CASSGRGANTEAFF. In DNA, the CDR3 is TGTGCCAGCTCCGGGAGGGGGGCGAACACTGAAGCTTTCTTT.

This sequence joins TRBV30 and TRBJ2-5; D not resolved. Germline CDR1 is GTSNPN and CDR2 is SVGIG (reference sequence). This CDR3 region has 14 residues. The germline V and J ends were trimmed by 3 bases and 4 bases, with 15 bases remaining between them. The CDR3 coding sequence is TGTGCCTGGAGGCCCCAAGTGGTCCCAGAGACCCAGTACTTC. This encodes CAWRPQVVPETQYF.

J is TRBJ1-5 and V is TRBV16; no firm D call. The CDR3 sequence is 14 residues long. V was cut by 0 bases and J by 6 bases, with 9 bases left in between. From germline, CDR1 is KGHSY and CDR2 FQNENV. The CDR3 region is CASSQSVLSQPQHF. The CDR3 nucleotides are TGTGCCAGCAGCCAATCCGTCTTAAGTCAGCCCCAGCATTTT.

The gene calls are TRBV6-1 and TRBJ1-2; D possibly corresponds to TRBD1 (5 bases). Germline V gives CDR1 MNHNS, CDR2 SASEGT. This CDR3 comprises 14 residues. Deletions cut 2 bases from V and 6 bases from J, with 13 bases between. CDR3 amino acids: CASSEFWPGNGYTF. As DNA, the CDR3 is TGTGCCAGCAGTGAATTTTGGCCAGGGAATGGCTACACCTTC.

The chain carries TRBV29-1 and TRBJ1-1, with no clear D. The CDR3 sequence is 13 residues long. Trimming stripped 5 bases from V and 0 bases from J, with 10 bases between. Germline loops: CDR1 SQVTM, CDR2 ANQGSEA. The DNA of the CDR3 is TGCAGCGTTCACAGTCTCATGAACACTGAAGCTTTCTTT. Its protein is CSVHSLMNTEAFF.

This chain links TRBV4-1 with TRBJ1-5, with D unclear. Germline CDR1 reads MGHRA; CDR2 reads YSYEKL. The V gene lost 2 bases and the J gene lost 3 bases, with 8 bases spanning the gap. This CDR3 region has 14 residues. The chain's CDR3 is CASSQTEFNQPQHF. The CDR3 region has the DNA TGCGCCAGCAGCCAAACAGAGTTCAATCAGCCCCAGCATTTT.

J is TRBJ2-3 and V is TRBV5-1; D uncertain. CDR3 length: 12 amino acids. CDR1 and CDR2 (germline): SGHRS, YFSETQ. V was pared by 3 bases and J by 1 base, with 3 bases between. The chain's CDR3 is CASSSGTDTQYF. As DNA, the CDR3 is TGCGCCAGCAGCTCCGGCACAGATACGCAGTATTTT.

Notes on this clone: Germline and junction disagree at one end, which may indicate a read error. The V gene is TRBV6-1, the J gene TRBJ1-2; 7 positions agree with TRBD1. Germline CDR1 and CDR2: MNHNS and SASEGT. The CDR3 extends over 16 amino acids. The CDR3 region has the DNA TGTGCCAGCAGTGGCCCCACCTTGACAGGGAGCTATGGCTACGCCTTC. Translating gives CASSGPTLTGSYGYAF.

This clone was recorded a few times. DNA for the CDR3: TGTGCCAGCAGTACCGGGACGGTGAACACCGGGGAGCTGTTTTTT. Translation gives CASSTGTVNTGELFF. The V and J genes are TRBV6-5 and TRBJ2-2, with D perhaps assigned TRBD1 or TRBD2 (5 bases each). This CDR3 has 15 amino acids. Trimming removed 5 bases from V and 1 base from J, with 11 bases in between. In germline, CDR1 is MNHEY, CDR2 SVGAGI.

The chain employs TRBV5-1 and TRBJ2-3; D not certain. The CDR3 has 13 amino acids. V was clipped by 0 bases and J by 4 bases, with 6 bases between them. Germline CDR1 reads SGHRS; CDR2 reads YFSETQ. CDR3 nucleotide sequence: TGCGCCAGCAGCTTGGGAAGGCCAGATACGCAGTATTTT. Translated: CASSLGRPDTQYF.

In its sample, this clone was seen a few times. This rearrangement joins TRBV28 to TRBJ1-5; D gene ambiguous. V shed 1 base and J shed 2 bases, with 9 bases lying between them. CDR1 is MDHEN, CDR2 SYDVKM, per germline. The CDR3 is 15 residues long. The CDR3 DNA follows: TGTGCCAGCAGTTTATTAGTGGGAGGCAATCAGCCCCAGCATTTT. Its protein product is CASSLLVGGNQPQHF.